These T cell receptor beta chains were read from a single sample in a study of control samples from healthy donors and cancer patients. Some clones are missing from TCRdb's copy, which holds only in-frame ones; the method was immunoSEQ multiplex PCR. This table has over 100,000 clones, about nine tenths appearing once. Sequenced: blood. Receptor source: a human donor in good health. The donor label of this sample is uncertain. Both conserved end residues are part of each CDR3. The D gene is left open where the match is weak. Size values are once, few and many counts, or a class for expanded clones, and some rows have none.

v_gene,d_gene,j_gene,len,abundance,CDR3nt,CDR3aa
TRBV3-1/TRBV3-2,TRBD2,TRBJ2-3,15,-,TGTGCCAGCAGATTAAGCGGGGGGGGGCCAGATACGCAGTATTTT,CASRLSGGGPDTQYF
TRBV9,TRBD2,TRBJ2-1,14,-,TGTGCCAGCAGCGCTAGACTAGCGGGTTATGAGCAGTTCTTC,CASSARLAGYEQFF
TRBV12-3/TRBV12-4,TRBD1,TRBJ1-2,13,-,TGTGCCAGCAGTCCTACAGGGGGCGCTGGCTACACCTTC,CASSPTGGAGYTF
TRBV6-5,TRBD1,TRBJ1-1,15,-,TGTGCCAGCACTTTACAGGGGACCATGAACACTGAAGCTTTCTTT,CASTLQGTMNTEAFF
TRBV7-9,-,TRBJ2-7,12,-,TGTGCCAGCAGCTTAGCCCCATACGAGCAGTACTTC,CASSLAPYEQYF
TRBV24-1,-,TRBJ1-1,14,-,TGTGCCACCAACTCCGGGACGGGAGGGACTGAAGCTTTCTTT,CATNSGTGGTEAFF
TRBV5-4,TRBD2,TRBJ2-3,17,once,TGTGCCAGCAGCCTAAATTCACTAGCGGGGGGTCCCAATACGCAGTATTTT,CASSLNSLAGGPNTQYF
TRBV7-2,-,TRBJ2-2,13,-,TGTGCCAGCAGCTTAGATTCCGCCGGGGAGCTGTTTTTT,CASSLDSAGELFF
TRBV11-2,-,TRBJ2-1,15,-,TGTGCCAGCAATGGCCCTAGACAGTACTACAATGAGCAGTTCTTC,CASNGPRQYYNEQFF
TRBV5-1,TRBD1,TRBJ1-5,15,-,TGCGCCAGCAGCCCACTGGGACAGAGCAATCAGCCCCAGCATTTT,CASSPLGQSNQPQHF
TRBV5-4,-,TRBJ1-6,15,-,TGTGCCAGCAGCGTGCAGAGATCCTATAATTCACCCCTCCACTTT,CASSVQRSYNSPLHF
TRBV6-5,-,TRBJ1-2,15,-,TGTGCCAGCACTTACCCCGACAGTCAGTTCTATGGCTACACCTTC,CASTYPDSQFYGYTF
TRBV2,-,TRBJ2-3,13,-,TGTGCCAGCAGTGAAGATCGGGGGGATACGCAGTATTTT,CASSEDRGDTQYF
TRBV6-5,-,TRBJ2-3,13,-,TGTGCCAGCAGTTACGGTAGCACAGATACGCAGTATTTT,CASSYGSTDTQYF
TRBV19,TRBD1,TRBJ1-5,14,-,TGCGCCAGTAGTGTCGACAGGGAGGGTCAGCCCCAGCATTTT,CASSVDREGQPQHF
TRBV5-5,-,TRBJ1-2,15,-,TGTGCCAGCAGCCTGACGGGGGGCGCGGCGTATGGCTACACCTTC,CASSLTGGAAYGYTF